This note documents a single T cell receptor (beta chain) sequence. No antigen is known for it. Sequencing in the ViraFEST assay came after antigen-specific CD4+ T cells had been expanded with viral peptide pools, which were used to stimulate PBMC. With more than nine days of culture completed, CD4+ T cells were isolated. None of the vaccinated had previously contracted SARS-CoV-2, and their nucleocapsid antibodies tested negative. V was clipped by 6 bases and J by 3 bases, with 11 bases between them. Germline lookup yields CDR1 MNHEY and CDR2 SVGAGI. The CDR3 loop spans 13 amino acids. Clones were sequenced by immunoSEQ multiplex PCR, and TCRdb holds only the in-frame ones, with some missing. The sample contains 40,000 to 45,000 clones, more than 60% of which appear only once. This record comes from a study of vaccination effects on CD4 cells after COVID-19.

The receptor was isolated from a human donor who received a COVID-19 vaccine. Sequencing was performed on CD4+ T cells from PBMCs cultured with HCoV-OC43 spike peptides, taken before COVID-19 vaccination. Regarding subset: HCoV-OC43 spike overlapping peptide pool stimulation. The genes are TRBV6-5 and TRBJ1-2, with D unresolved. The CDR3 here is CASSQGRDYGYTF. CDR3 bases: TGTGCCAGCAGCCAAGGACGGGACTATGGCTACACCTTC.